A selection of T cell receptor beta chains follows, all from one sample in a study of shared clonotypes between healthy human individuals. Clones were sequenced by immunoSEQ multiplex PCR, and TCRdb holds only the in-frame ones, with some missing. The sample yields 2 million to 2.5 million clones, approximately 94% seen once. The material sequenced was naive CD8+ T cells sorted from blood. Receptor source: a man between 18 and 29 years old in good health. The conserved cysteine and the conserved F or W are not part of the CDR3 here. A D gene is named only where the DNA matches it firmly.

d_gene | v_gene | CDR3aa
TRBD1 | TRBV13 | ASSLMGTGLSYEQY
TRBD2 | TRBV4-3 | ASSQEVLAESTDTQY
- | TRBV4-3 | ASSQDRRNTQY
- | TRBV21-1 | ASSTRLWRGASCYEQY
TRBD2 | TRBV4-2 | ASSQAAGEGDTQY
TRBD1 | TRBV5-6 | ASSLALQGYNSPLH
- | TRBV10-3 | AISETEGSPGEKLF
- | TRBV4-1 | ASSQVDNREGETQY
- | TRBV5-1 | ASSSTGYEQY
- | TRBV11-1 | ASSLTGTSNQPQH
TRBD1 | TRBV6-5 | ASSPTGSEQF
TRBD1 | TRBV15 | ATSSRQGMNTEAF
TRBD1 | TRBV10-1 | ASSESRTGSYEQY
TRBD1 | TRBV4-1 | ASSWTGGYNEQF
TRBD2 | TRBV7-6 | ASSLGGLAQF
- | TRBV9 | ASRRGDGYT
- | TRBV11-2 | ASSLQGSYSYEQY
- | TRBV2 | ASSDVGKGYEQY